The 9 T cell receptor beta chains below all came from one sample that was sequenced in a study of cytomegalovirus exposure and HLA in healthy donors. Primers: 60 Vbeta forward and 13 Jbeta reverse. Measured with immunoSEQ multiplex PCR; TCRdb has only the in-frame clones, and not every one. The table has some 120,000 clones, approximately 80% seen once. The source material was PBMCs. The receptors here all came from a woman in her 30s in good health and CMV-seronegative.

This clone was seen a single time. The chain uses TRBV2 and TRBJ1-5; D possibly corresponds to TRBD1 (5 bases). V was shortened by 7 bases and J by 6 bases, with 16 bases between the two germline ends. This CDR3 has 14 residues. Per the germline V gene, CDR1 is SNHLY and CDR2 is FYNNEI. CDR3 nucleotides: TGTGCCAGCAAGGGAACTGGGGCTTTTCAGCCCCAGCATTTT. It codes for CASKGTGAFQPQHF.

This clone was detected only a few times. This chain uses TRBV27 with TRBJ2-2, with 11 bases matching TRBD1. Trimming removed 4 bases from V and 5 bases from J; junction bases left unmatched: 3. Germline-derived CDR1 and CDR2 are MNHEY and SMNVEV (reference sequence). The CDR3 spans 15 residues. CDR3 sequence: CASSWGTGGTGELFF. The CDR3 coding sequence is TGTGCCAGCAGTTGGGGGACAGGGGGAACCGGGGAGCTGTTTTTT.

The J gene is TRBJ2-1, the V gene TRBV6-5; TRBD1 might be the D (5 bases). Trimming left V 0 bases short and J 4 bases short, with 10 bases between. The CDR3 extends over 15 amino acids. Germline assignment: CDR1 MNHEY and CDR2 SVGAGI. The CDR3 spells CASSYSGLGYNEQFF. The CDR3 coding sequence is TGTGCCAGCAGTTACTCGGGGCTGGGATACAATGAGCAGTTCTTC.

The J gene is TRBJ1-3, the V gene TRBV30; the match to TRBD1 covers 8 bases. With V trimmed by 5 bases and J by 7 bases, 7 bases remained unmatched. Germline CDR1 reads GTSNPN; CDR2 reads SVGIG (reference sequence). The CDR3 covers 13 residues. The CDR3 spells CAWDRGQGNTIYF. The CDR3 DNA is TGTGCCTGGGACAGGGGCCAGGGGAACACCATATATTTT.

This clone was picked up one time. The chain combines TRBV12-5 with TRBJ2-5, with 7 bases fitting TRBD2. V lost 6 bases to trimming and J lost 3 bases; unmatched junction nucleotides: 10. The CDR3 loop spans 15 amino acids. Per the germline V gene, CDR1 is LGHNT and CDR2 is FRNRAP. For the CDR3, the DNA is TGTGCTAGTGGGGGGGAGGGAGCGGAAAAAGAGACCCAGTACTTC. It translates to CASGGEGAEKETQYF. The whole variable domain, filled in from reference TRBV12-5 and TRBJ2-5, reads DARVTQTPRHKVTEMGQEVTMRCQPILGHNTVFWYRQTMMQGLELLAYFRNRAPLDDSGMPKDRFSAEMPDATLATLKIQPSEPRDSAVYFCASGGEGAEKETQYFGPGTRLLVL.

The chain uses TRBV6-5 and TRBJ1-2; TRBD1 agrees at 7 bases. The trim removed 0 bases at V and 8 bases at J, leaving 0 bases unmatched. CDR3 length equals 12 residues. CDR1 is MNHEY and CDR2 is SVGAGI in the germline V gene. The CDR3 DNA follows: TGTGCCAGCAGTTACTCGACAGGGGGCTACACCTTC. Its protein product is CASSYSTGGYTF.

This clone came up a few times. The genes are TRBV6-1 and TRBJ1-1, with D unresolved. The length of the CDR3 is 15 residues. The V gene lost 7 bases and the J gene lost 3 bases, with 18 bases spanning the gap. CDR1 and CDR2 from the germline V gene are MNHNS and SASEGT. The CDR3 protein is CASTRRSGGDTEAFF. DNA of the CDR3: TGTGCCAGCACCCGTCGGTCGGGCGGGGACACTGAAGCTTTCTTT.

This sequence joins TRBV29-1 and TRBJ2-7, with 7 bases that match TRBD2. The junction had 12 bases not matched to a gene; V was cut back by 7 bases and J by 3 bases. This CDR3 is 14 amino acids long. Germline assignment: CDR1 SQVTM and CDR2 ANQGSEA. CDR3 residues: CSARLAVDLYEQYF. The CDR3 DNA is TGCAGCGCCAGACTAGCCGTAGACCTCTACGAGCAGTACTTC.

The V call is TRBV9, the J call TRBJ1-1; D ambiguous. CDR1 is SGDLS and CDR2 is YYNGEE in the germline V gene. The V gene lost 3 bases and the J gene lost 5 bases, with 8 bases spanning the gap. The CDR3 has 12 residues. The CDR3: CASSAELTEAFF. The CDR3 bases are TGTGCCAGCAGCGCGGAGTTGACTGAAGCTTTCTTT.